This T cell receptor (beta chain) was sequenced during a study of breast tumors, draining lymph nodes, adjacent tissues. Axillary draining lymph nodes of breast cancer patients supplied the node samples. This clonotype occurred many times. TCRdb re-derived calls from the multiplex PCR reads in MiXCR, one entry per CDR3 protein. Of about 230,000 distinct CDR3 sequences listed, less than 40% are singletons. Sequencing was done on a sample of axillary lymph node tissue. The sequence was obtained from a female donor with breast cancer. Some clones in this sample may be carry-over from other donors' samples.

CDR3 nucleotides: TGTGCCAGCAGCTTGGGACAGGGAAGTTCAGATACGCAGTATTTT. It yields the protein CASSLGQGSSDTQYF. V is TRBV5-8 and J is TRBJ2-3, with TRBD1 matching over 7 bases. The CDR3 totals 15 residues. Germline CDR1 is SGHTS and CDR2 is YDEGEE. With V trimmed by 0 bases and J by 4 bases, 5 bases remained unmatched.